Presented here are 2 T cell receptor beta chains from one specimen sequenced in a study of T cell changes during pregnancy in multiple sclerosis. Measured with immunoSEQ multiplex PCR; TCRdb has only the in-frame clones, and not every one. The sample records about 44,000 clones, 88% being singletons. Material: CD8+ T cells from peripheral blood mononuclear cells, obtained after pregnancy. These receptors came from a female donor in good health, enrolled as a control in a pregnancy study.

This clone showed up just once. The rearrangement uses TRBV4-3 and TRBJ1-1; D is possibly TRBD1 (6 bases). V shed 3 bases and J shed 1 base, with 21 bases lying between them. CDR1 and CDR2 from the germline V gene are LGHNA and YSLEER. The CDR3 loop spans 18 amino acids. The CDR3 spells CASSQTPGGGPTNTEAFF. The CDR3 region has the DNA TGCGCCAGCAGCCAGACCCCGGGGGGCGGCCCGACGAACACTGAAGCTTTCTTT.

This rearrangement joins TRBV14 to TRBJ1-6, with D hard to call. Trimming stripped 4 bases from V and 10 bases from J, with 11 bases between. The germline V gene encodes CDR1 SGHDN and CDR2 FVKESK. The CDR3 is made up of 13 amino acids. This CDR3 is CASSLTEESPLHF. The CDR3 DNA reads TGTGCCAGCAGCCTAACAGAAGAATCACCCCTCCACTTT. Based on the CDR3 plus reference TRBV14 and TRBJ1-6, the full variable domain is EAGVTQFPSHSVIEKGQTVTLRCDPISGHDNLYWYRRVMGKEIKFLLHFVKESKQDESGMPNNRFLAERTGGTYSTLKVQPAELEDSGVYFCASSLTEESPLHFGNGTRLTVT.